This TCR beta chain emerged from a study of T cells in Graves' hyperthyroidism and ophthalmopathy. Researchers took RNA transcripts and amplified the TCR beta CDR3 regions from them. When the TCR CDR3 underwent first-round RT-PCR, the HTBI primer set was used. A single record per CDR3 protein comes from TCRdb applying MiXCR to the multiplex PCR reads. The repertoire consists of around 690,000 distinct CDR3 sequences, with roughly a sixth occurring once and the leading ten covering around 16%. The sequenced sample consisted of blood. The source of this sequence is a man in his fifties or sixties with Graves' hyperthyroidism.

The CDR3, as DNA: TGTGCCAGCAACCTGGCGGGAGGGCCCTCGAGCACAGATACGCAGTATTTT. Its translation is CASNLAGGPSSTDTQYF. The chain is built from TRBV12-3 or TRBV12-4 and TRBJ2-3; TRBD2 agrees at 9 bases. This CDR3 comprises 17 residues. V was pared by 7 bases and J by 0 bases, with 11 bases of the junction left unmatched.